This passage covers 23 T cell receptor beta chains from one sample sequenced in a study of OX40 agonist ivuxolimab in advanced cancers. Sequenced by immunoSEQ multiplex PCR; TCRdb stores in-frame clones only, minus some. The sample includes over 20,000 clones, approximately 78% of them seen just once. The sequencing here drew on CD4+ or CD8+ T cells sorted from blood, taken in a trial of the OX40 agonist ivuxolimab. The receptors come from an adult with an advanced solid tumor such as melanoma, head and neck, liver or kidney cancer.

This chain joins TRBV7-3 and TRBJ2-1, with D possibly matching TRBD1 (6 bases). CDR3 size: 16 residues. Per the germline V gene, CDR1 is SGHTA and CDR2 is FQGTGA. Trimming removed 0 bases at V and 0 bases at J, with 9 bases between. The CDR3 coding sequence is TGTGCCAGCAGCTTAACGGGCAGGGGCTCCTACAATGAGCAGTTCTTC. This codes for CASSLTGRGSYNEQFF. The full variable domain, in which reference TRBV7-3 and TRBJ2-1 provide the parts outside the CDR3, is GAGVSQTPSNKVTEKGKYVELRCDPISGHTALYWYRQSLGQGPEFLIYFQGTGAADDSGLPNDRFFAVRPEGSVSTLKIQRTERGDSAVYLCASSLTGRGSYNEQFFGPGTRLTVL.

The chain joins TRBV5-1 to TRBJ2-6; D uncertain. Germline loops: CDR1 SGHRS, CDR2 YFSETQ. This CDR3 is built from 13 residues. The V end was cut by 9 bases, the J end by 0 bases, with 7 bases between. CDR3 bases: TGCGCCACCTCAGCCTCTGGGGCCAACGTCCTGACTTTC. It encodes CATSASGANVLTF.

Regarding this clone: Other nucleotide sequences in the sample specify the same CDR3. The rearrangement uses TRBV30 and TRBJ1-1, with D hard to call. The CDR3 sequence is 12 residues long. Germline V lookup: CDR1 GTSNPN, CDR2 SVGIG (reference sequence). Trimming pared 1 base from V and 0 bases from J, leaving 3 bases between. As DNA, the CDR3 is TGTGCCTGGAGTGCTATGAACACTGAAGCTTTCTTT. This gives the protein CAWSAMNTEAFF.

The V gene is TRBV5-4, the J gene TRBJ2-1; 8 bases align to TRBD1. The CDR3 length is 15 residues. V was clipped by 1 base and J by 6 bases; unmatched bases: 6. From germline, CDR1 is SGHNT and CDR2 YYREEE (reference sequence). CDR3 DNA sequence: TGTGCCAGCAGCTTGCCCGGACAGGGATTCAATGAGCAGTTCTTC. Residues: CASSLPGQGFNEQFF.

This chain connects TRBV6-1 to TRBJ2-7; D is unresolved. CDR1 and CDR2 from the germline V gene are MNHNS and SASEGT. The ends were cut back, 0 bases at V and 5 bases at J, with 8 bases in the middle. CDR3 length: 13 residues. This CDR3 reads CASSEARSDEQYF. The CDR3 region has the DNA TGTGCCAGCAGTGAAGCCCGGAGTGACGAGCAGTACTTC.

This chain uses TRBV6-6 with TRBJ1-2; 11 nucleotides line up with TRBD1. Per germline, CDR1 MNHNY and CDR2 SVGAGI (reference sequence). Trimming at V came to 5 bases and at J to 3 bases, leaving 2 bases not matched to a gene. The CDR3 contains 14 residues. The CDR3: CASSGQGADYGYTF. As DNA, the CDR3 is TGTGCCAGCAGTGGACAGGGGGCCGACTATGGCTACACCTTC.

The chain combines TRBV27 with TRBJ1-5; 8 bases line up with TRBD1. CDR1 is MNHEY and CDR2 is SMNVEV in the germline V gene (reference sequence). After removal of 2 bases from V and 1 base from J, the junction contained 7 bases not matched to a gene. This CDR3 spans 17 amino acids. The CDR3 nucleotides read TGTGCCAGCAGTTTACGTCAGGGGGCGGTCAGCAATCAGCCCCAGCATTTT. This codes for CASSLRQGAVSNQPQHF.

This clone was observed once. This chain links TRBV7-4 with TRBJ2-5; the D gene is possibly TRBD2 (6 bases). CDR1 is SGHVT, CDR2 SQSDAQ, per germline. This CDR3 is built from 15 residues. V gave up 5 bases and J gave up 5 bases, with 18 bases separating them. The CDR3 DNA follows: TGTGCCAGCAGCCCGACCGGGACTCCCGGGGAGACCCAGTACTTC. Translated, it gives CASSPTGTPGETQYF.

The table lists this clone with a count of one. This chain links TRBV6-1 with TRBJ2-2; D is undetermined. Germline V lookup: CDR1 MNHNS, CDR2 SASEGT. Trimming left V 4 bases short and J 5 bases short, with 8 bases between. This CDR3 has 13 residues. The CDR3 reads CASSVTLTGELFF. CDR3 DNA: TGTGCCAGCAGTGTCACTCTTACCGGGGAGCTGTTTTTT.

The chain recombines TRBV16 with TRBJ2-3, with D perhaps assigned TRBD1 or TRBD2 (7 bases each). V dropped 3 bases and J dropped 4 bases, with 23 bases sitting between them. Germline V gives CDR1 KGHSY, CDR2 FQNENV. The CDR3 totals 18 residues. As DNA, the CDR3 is TGTGCCAGCAGCCAGACTGGAGGCAGGGGGGGCCGCGCAGATACGCAGTATTTT. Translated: CASSQTGGRGGRADTQYF.

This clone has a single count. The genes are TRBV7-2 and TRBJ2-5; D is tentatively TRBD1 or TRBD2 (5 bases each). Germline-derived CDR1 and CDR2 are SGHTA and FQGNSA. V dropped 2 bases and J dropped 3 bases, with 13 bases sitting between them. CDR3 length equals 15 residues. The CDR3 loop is CASSLHLGRKETQYF. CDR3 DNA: TGTGCCAGCAGCTTACATTTGGGACGTAAAGAGACCCAGTACTTC.

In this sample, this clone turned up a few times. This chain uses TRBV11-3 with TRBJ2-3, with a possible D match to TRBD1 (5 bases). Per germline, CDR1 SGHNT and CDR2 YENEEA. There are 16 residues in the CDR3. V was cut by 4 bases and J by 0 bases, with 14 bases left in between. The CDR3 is CASSSGQVGSTDTQYF. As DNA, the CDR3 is TGTGCCAGCAGCTCAGGGCAGGTGGGGAGCACAGATACGCAGTATTTT.

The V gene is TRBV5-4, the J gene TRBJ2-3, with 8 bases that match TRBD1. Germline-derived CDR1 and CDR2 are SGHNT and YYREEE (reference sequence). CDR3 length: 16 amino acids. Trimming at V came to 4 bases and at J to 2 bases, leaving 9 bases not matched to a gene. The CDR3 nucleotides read TGTGCCAGCAGCAAACCTCGACAGGGGACCACAGATACGCAGTATTTT. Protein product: CASSKPRQGTTDTQYF.

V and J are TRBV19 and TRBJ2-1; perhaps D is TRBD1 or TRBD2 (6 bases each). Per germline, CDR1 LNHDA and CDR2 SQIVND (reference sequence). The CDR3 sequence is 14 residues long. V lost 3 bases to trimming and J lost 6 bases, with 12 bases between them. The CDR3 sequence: CASSISPGANEQFF. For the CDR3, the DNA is TGTGCCAGTAGTATTAGTCCGGGGGCCAATGAGCAGTTCTTC. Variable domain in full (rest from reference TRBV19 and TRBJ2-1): DGGITQSPKYLFRKEGQNVTLSCEQNLNHDAMYWYRQDPGQGLRLIYYSQIVNDFQKGDIAEGYSVSREKKESFPLTVTSAQKNPTAFYLCASSISPGANEQFFGPGTRLTVL.

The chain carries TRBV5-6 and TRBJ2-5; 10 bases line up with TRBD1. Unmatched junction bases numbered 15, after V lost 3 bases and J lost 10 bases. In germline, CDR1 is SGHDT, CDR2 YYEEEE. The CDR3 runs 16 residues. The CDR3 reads CASSSRVTGGAYDQYF. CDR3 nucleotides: TGTGCCAGCAGCTCTCGCGTGACAGGGGGCGCGTATGACCAGTACTTC.

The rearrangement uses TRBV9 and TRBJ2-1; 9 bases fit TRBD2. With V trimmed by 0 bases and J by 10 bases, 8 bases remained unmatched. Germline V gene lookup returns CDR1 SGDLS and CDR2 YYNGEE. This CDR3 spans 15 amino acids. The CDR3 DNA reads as TGTGCCAGCAGCGTAGAATTAGCGGGAGCGGGGGAGCAGTTCTTC. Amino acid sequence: CASSVELAGAGEQFF.

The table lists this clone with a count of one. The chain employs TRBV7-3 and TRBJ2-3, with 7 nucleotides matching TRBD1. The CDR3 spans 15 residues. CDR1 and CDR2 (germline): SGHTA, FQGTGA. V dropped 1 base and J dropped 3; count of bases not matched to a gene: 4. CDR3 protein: CASSLMGQPTDTQYF. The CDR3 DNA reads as TGTGCCAGCAGCTTAATGGGACAGCCAACAGATACGCAGTATTTT.

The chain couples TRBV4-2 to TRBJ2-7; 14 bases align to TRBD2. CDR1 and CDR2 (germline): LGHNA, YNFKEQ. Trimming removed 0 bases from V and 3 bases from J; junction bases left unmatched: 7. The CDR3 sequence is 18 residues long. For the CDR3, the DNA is TGTGCCAGCAGCCAAGATCGGGGACTAGCGGGGGACCTCTACGAGCAGTACTTC. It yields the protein CASSQDRGLAGDLYEQYF.

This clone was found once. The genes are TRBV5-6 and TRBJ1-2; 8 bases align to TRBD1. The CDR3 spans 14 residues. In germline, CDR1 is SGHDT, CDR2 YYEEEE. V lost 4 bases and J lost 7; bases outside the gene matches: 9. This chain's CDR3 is CASSPPRTGSGYTF. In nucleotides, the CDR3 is TGTGCCAGCAGCCCCCCCAGGACAGGGTCTGGCTACACCTTC.

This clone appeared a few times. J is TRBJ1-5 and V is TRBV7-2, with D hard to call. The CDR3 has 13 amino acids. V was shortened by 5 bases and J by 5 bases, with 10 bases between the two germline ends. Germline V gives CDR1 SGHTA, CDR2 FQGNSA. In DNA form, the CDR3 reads TGTGCCAGCAGCAAAGGACGGGATCAGCCCCAGCATTTT. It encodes CASSKGRDQPQHF.

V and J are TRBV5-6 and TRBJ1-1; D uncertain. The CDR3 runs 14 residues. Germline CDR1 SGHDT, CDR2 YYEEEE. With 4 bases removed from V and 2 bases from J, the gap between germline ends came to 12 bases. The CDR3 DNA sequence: TGTGCCAGCAGCCTTGACGGCACCAACACTGAAGCTTTCTTT. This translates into CASSLDGTNTEAFF.

Here the CDR3 reads CASSQEDGAYEQYF. DNA for the CDR3: TGTGCCAGCAGCCAAGAAGATGGAGCTTACGAGCAGTACTTC. The chain joins TRBV7-2 to TRBJ2-7; D unresolved. Germline V gene data show CDR1 as SGHTA and CDR2 as FQGNSA. With 5 bases removed from V and 4 bases from J, the gap between germline ends came to 15 bases. The CDR3 runs to 14 residues.

CDR3 protein: CASSPVSSNQPQHF. DNA of the CDR3: TGTGCCAGTAGCCCGGTGTCGAGCAATCAGCCCCAGCATTTT. The chain couples TRBV19 to TRBJ1-5, with unresolved D. In germline, CDR1 is LNHDA, CDR2 SQIVND (reference sequence). The V and J ends lost 6 bases and 1 base respectively, with 10 bases between them. This CDR3 spans 14 amino acids.